A selection of T cell receptor beta chains follows, all from one sample in a study of blood T cell repertoires in COVID-19. The table came from immunoSEQ multiplex PCR; TCRdb's copy has only in-frame clones and leaves some out. Among around 99,000 clones listed, around four fifths were seen once. The sequencing input was peripheral blood. The receptors originated from a woman aged 60-70 years with acute or convalescent COVID-19. Each CDR3 is given without its conserved first and last residue. The D gene is left open where the match is weak.

V: TRBV28
J: TRBJ1-4
D: -
CDR3: ASSLWGSRRANEKLF

V: TRBV7-8
J: TRBJ1-2
D: -
CDR3: ASGQSFGYT

V: TRBV25-1
J: TRBJ1-1
D: -
CDR3: ASSAFKTDTEAF

V: TRBV9
J: TRBJ2-1
D: TRBD1
CDR3: ASSVVQGATNEQF

V: TRBV21-1
J: TRBJ1-5
D: -
CDR3: ASSPRWQGGCQPQH

V: TRBV24-1
J: TRBJ1-6
D: -
CDR3: ATRLDWVPYNSPLH

V: TRBV20-1
J: TRBJ2-1
D: TRBD2
CDR3: SASSGSKDEQF

V: TRBV19
J: TRBJ1-5
D: -
CDR3: ASTGTPSQGNQPQH

V: TRBV28
J: TRBJ2-1
D: -
CDR3: ASSRRDSSYNEQF

V: TRBV10-3
J: TRBJ2-1
D: -
CDR3: AISEQGSYNEQF

V: TRBV29-1
J: TRBJ2-3
D: TRBD2
CDR3: SVHPGLADSTDTQY

V: TRBV3-1/TRBV3-2
J: TRBJ1-1
D: -
CDR3: ASSQAGQRDTEAF

V: TRBV14
J: TRBJ1-6
D: -
CDR3: ASSQGRDKDNSPLH

V: TRBV15
J: TRBJ1-5
D: -
CDR3: ATSRDEWNQPQH

V: TRBV12-3/TRBV12-4
J: TRBJ1-1
D: -
CDR3: ASEQGGTEAF

V: TRBV5-1
J: TRBJ1-1
D: -
CDR3: ASSLDPGQNTEAF

V: TRBV6-1
J: TRBJ2-5
D: -
CDR3: ASSEAGGGGMAQY

V: TRBV3-1/TRBV3-2
J: TRBJ2-1
D: -
CDR3: ASSLFFPIAARGTYNEQF

V: TRBV12-5
J: TRBJ1-2
D: TRBD1
CDR3: ASGLATGGNYGYT

V: TRBV11-3
J: TRBJ2-1
D: TRBD2
CDR3: ASSLGIAGVNEQF

V: TRBV19
J: TRBJ1-5
D: TRBD1
CDR3: AGERDRSHSHSNQPQH

V: TRBV6-5
J: TRBJ1-1
D: -
CDR3: ASSYYRTGNTEAF

V: TRBV19
J: TRBJ2-1
D: TRBD2
CDR3: ASSRGLAGSAEQF

V: TRBV30
J: TRBJ1-4
D: -
CDR3: AWSVRGSEKLF

V: TRBV4-2
J: TRBJ1-5
D: TRBD1
CDR3: ASSQDQTGIGPQH

V: TRBV9
J: TRBJ1-3
D: -
CDR3: ASSVQGSGSGNTIY

V: TRBV19
J: TRBJ1-2
D: -
CDR3: ASSYRYSGYGYT

V: TRBV7-9
J: TRBJ1-3
D: -
CDR3: ASSRSVAGNTIY

V: TRBV2
J: TRBJ2-3
D: -
CDR3: ASRRRAGSTDTQY